The 29 T cell receptor beta chains listed next were all sequenced from one sample in a study of radiotherapy plus CTLA-4 blockade in lung cancer. Using immunoSEQ multiplex PCR, the repertoire was profiled, and TCRdb retains in-frame clones only, with some absent. Of around 44,000 clones listed, about 74% are singletons. Here the sequenced sample was peripheral blood, taken from a patient treated with radiotherapy plus ipilimumab. The receptors shown here come from a human donor with non-small cell lung cancer whose response to radiotherapy plus ipilimumab could not be evaluated.

V usage is TRBV23-1 and J usage is TRBJ2-7; no firm D call. TRBV23-1 qualifies as an ORF whose function is uncertain. The CDR3 totals 14 residues. V lost 2 bases to trimming and J lost 1 base, with 9 bases between them. CDR3 DNA: TGCGCCAGCAGTCAAGGGTTACAGTCCTACGAGCAGTACTTC. This sequence encodes CASSQGLQSYEQYF.

The chain recombines TRBV30 with TRBJ2-3; 7 positions match TRBD2. The V gene end was trimmed by 2 bases and the J gene end by 1 base; junction bases not matched to a gene: 6. Germline V gives CDR1 GTSNPN, CDR2 SVGIG (reference sequence). This CDR3 comprises 15 residues. CDR3 region: CAWSPFSGGTDTQYF. The CDR3 DNA reads TGTGCCTGGAGTCCATTCAGCGGGGGCACAGATACGCAGTATTTT.

This clone was picked up a small number of times. The CDR3 region is CASGLDRYSNQPQHF. Here the CDR3 DNA reads TGTGCCAGCGGACTTGACAGGTATAGCAATCAGCCCCAGCATTTT. The chain employs TRBV19 and TRBJ1-5; tentative D call: TRBD1 (6 bases). V dropped 9 bases and J dropped 0 bases, with 15 bases sitting between them. Germline CDR1 is LNHDA and CDR2 is SQIVND (reference sequence). The CDR3 runs to 15 residues.

This clone has just a few counts. The CDR3 coding sequence is TGTGCCAGCAGCGGAGGGTGGACTAGCGGGGGGGGGACTTACAATGAGCAGTTCTTC. Its protein is CASSGGWTSGGGTYNEQFF. The rearrangement joins TRBV9 to TRBJ2-1; 15 bases fit TRBD2. There are 19 residues in the CDR3. V gave up 3 bases and J gave up 4 bases; unmatched junction bases: 11. Germline-derived CDR1 and CDR2 are SGDLS and YYNGEE.

The chain combines TRBV6-5 with TRBJ2-3, with D possibly being TRBD1 (6 bases). V was pared by 6 bases and J by 3 bases, with 16 bases between. The length of the CDR3 is 15 residues. Germline assignment: CDR1 MNHEY and CDR2 SVGAGI. CDR3 in DNA: TGTGCCAGCAGCCGGACAGTATCGACTACAGATACGCAGTATTTT. The encoded protein is CASSRTVSTTDTQYF.

This clone has just a few counts. The rearrangement uses TRBV6-6 and TRBJ2-1; possible D gene TRBD2, 6 bases. CDR3 length equals 13 residues. Between the trimmed V and J ends, which lost 8 bases and 4 bases, there was a span of 12 bases. Germline CDR1 MNHNY, CDR2 SVGAGI (reference sequence). CDR3 sequence reads: CASRDSLYNEQFF. The CDR3 DNA follows: TGTGCCAGCCGGGACTCGCTTTACAATGAGCAGTTCTTC.

The gene calls are TRBV7-9 and TRBJ2-7; 12 bases line up with TRBD1. This CDR3 has 17 amino acids. After removal of 5 bases from V and 7 bases from J, the junction contained 15 bases not matched to a gene. Per the germline V gene, CDR1 is SEHNR and CDR2 is FQNEAQ (reference sequence). This CDR3 is CASSLSGTGGAFREQYF. CDR3 DNA: TGTGCCAGCAGCCTATCCGGGACAGGGGGCGCGTTTCGGGAGCAGTACTTC. Looking up the rest from reference TRBV7-9 and TRBJ2-7 gives the full variable domain: DTGVSQNPRHKITKRGQNVTFRCDPISEHNRLYWYRQTLGQGPEFLTYFQNEAQLEKSRLLSDRFSAERPKGSFSTLEIQRTEQGDSAMYLCASSLSGTGGAFREQYFGPGTRLTVT.

The chain joins TRBV7-2 to TRBJ1-5, with no clear D. Germline assignment: CDR1 SGHTA and CDR2 FQGNSA. CDR3 length: 13 residues. V was shortened by 1 base and J by 6 bases, with 7 bases between the two germline ends. In DNA, the CDR3 is TGTGCCAGCAGCTTAGAGAGGAGTCAGCCCCAGCATTTT. Translation gives CASSLERSQPQHF.

The chain employs TRBV9 and TRBJ2-5; 14 nucleotides match TRBD2. Germline V gives CDR1 SGDLS, CDR2 YYNGEE. This CDR3 comprises 15 residues. The junction had 4 bases not matched to a gene; V was cut back by 4 bases and J by 5 bases. The DNA of the CDR3 is TGTGCCAGCAGCTTCGGACTAGCGGGAGGTGAGACCCAGTACTTC. Encoded protein: CASSFGLAGGETQYF.

In DNA, the CDR3 is TGTGCCAGCAGCTTAGGTCCGTCGGGAGTTTACGAGCAGTACTTC. Translated, it gives CASSLGPSGVYEQYF. This chain uses TRBV7-6 with TRBJ2-7; TRBD2 is a possible D gene (6 bases). Germline V gene lookup returns CDR1 SGHVS and CDR2 FNYEAQ. V was trimmed by 1 base and J by 4 bases, leaving 14 bases between them. The CDR3 length is 15 residues.

The chain recombines TRBV6-6 with TRBJ2-6; 7 bases align to TRBD2. The germline CDR1 and CDR2 sequences are MNHNY and SVGAGI (reference sequence). This CDR3 is 16 amino acids long. Unmatched junction bases numbered 13, after V lost 4 bases and J lost 10 bases. DNA of the CDR3: TGTGCCAGCAGTTTGTTGGTCGGGGGGAGTGGGAACGTCCTGACTTTC. As protein: CASSLLVGGSGNVLTF.

The chain employs TRBV30 and TRBJ2-3; 8 bases are shared with TRBD1. Losses at the gene ends were 5 bases for V and 2 bases for J; bases not matched to a gene: 9. This CDR3 is 15 amino acids long. Per germline, CDR1 GTSNPN and CDR2 SVGIG (reference sequence). This chain's CDR3 is CAWVADRANTDTQYF. The DNA for the CDR3 is TGTGCCTGGGTGGCGGACAGGGCCAACACAGATACGCAGTATTTT. The variable domain in full, with the rest retrieved from reference TRBV30 and TRBJ2-3, is SQTIHQWPATLVQPVGSPLSLECTVEGTSNPNLYWYRQAAGRGLQLLFYSVGIGQISSEVPQNLSASRPQDRQFILSSKKLLLSDSGFYLCAWVADRANTDTQYFGPGTRLTVL.

The V call is TRBV18, the J call TRBJ2-3; D is possibly TRBD2 (6 bases). Germline V lookup: CDR1 KGHSH, CDR2 LQKENI. This CDR3 spans 14 amino acids. Trimming removed 2 bases at V and 3 bases at J, with 9 bases between. CDR3 loop: CASSPTSKTDTQYF. The CDR3 coding sequence is TGTGCCAGCTCACCAACTAGCAAGACAGATACGCAGTATTTT. Complete variable domain (other parts from reference TRBV18 and TRBJ2-3): NAGVMQNPRHLVRRRGQEARLRCSPMKGHSHVYWYRQLPEEGLKFMVYLQKENIIDESGMPKERFSAEFPKEGPSILRIQQVVRGDSAAYFCASSPTSKTDTQYFGPGTRLTVL.

The chain is built from TRBV29-1 and TRBJ2-1; 13 nucleotides agree with TRBD2. The junction had 2 bases not matched to a gene; V was cut back by 3 bases and J by 0 bases. CDR1 is SQVTM and CDR2 is ANQGSEA in the germline V gene. The CDR3 is 16 amino acids. The DNA of the CDR3 is TGCAGCGTTGAGGGGACTAGCGGGATCTCCTACAATGAGCAGTTCTTC. Protein: CSVEGTSGISYNEQFF.

For the CDR3, the DNA is TGTGCCTGGAGTGTACAGCGGGGGTGGGGTGTAGAAAAACTGTTTTTT. This encodes CAWSVQRGWGVEKLFF. This rearrangement joins TRBV30 to TRBJ1-4, with D possibly being TRBD1 (5 bases). Germline assignment: CDR1 GTSNPN and CDR2 SVGIG (reference sequence). The V end lost 0 bases, the J end lost 8 bases, and 19 bases lay between the germline ends. The CDR3 has 16 residues.

The chain links TRBV30 to TRBJ2-6; D perhaps matches TRBD2 (5 bases). Germline V CDR1 and CDR2: GTSNPN, SVGIG (reference sequence). The CDR3 is 14 amino acids. The V and J ends lost 4 bases and 3 bases respectively, with 10 bases between them. The CDR3 DNA is TGTGCCTGGACTTCTAGCTTTGGGGCCAACGTCCTGACTTTC. Its translation is CAWTSSFGANVLTF.

The chain links TRBV20-1 to TRBJ1-6; D unresolved. Germline lookup yields CDR1 DFQATT and CDR2 SNEGSKA (reference sequence). The CDR3 extends over 11 amino acids. V was shortened by 5 bases and J by 7 bases, with 6 bases between the two germline ends. The CDR3 is CSASINSPLHF. As DNA, the CDR3 is TGCAGTGCTTCTATAAATTCACCCCTCCACTTT.

This chain joins TRBV5-1 and TRBJ1-2, with a weak D call TRBD1 (5 bases). CDR1 and CDR2 (germline): SGHRS, YFSETQ. The length of the CDR3 is 17 residues. The germline V and J ends were trimmed by 2 bases and 1 base, with 18 bases remaining between them. CDR3 nucleotides: TGCGCCAGCAGCTTAGGCCGTTCAGGGTCAATTAACTATGGCTACACCTTC. Its translation: CASSLGRSGSINYGYTF.

This clone was observed a few times. V and J are TRBV19 and TRBJ1-6; D may be TRBD1 (6 bases). Trimming shortened V by 10 bases and J by 0 bases, and 13 bases separated the two germline ends. CDR3 size: 15 residues. Germline V CDR1 and CDR2: LNHDA, SQIVND (reference sequence). The CDR3 DNA sequence: TGTGCCACGAAACCGGACAGCTCCTATAATTCACCCCTCCACTTT. It codes for CATKPDSSYNSPLHF.

The chain joins TRBV5-4 to TRBJ1-2; 7 bases match TRBD1. CDR1 is SGHNT and CDR2 is YYREEE in the germline V gene (reference sequence). V trimming: 0 bases; J trimming: 1 base; junction bases outside the gene matches: 12. The length of the CDR3 is 18 residues. CDR3 nucleotide sequence: TGTGCCAGCAGCTTGGCCGCGGGTACAGGGGTGATTAACTATGGCTACACCTTC. Translating it yields CASSLAAGTGVINYGYTF.

This clone was seen only once. The chain combines TRBV19 with TRBJ1-3; D is possibly TRBD1 (5 bases). Germline assignment: CDR1 LNHDA and CDR2 SQIVND (reference sequence). Trimming cost V 7 bases and J 1 base, with 11 bases left between them. The CDR3 is 14 amino acids. CDR3 sequence (DNA): TGTGCCAGTACCCCGGGGGGATCTGGAAACACCATATATTTT. Protein product: CASTPGGSGNTIYF.

V usage is TRBV7-3 and J usage is TRBJ2-7; possibly TRBD2 for D (5 bases). V was trimmed by 3 bases and J by 6 bases, leaving 12 bases between them. CDR1 is SGHTA, CDR2 FQGTGA, per germline. The CDR3 has 13 residues. The CDR3 region has the DNA TGTGCCAGCAGCTTCGAGCGGAGCGGCGAGCAGTACTTC. Protein: CASSFERSGEQYF. Complete variable domain (other parts from reference TRBV7-3 and TRBJ2-7): GAGVSQTPSNKVTEKGKYVELRCDPISGHTALYWYRQSLGQGPEFLIYFQGTGAADDSGLPNDRFFAVRPEGSVSTLKIQRTERGDSAVYLCASSFERSGEQYFGPGTRLTVT.

This sequence joins TRBV7-2 and TRBJ1-6; TRBD1 is a possible D gene (5 bases). With 5 bases removed from V and 9 bases from J, the gap between germline ends came to 17 bases. CDR3 length equals 15 residues. Germline CDR1 is SGHTA and CDR2 is FQGNSA. This chain's CDR3 is CASSLRGTLGSPLHF. CDR3 DNA sequence: TGTGCCAGCAGCCTTCGGGGGACTTTAGGTTCACCCCTCCACTTT.

This rearrangement joins TRBV2 to TRBJ2-3; D gene unclear. The V end was cut by 4 bases, the J end by 6 bases, with 8 bases between. Germline loops: CDR1 SNHLY, CDR2 FYNNEI. The CDR3 has 12 amino acids. CDR3 in DNA: TGTGCCAGCAGTGGTAACTTCGATACGCAGTATTTT. Its translation: CASSGNFDTQYF.

The J gene is TRBJ2-2, the V gene TRBV18; the match to TRBD1 covers 7 bases. Germline V lookup: CDR1 KGHSH, CDR2 LQKENI. This CDR3 contains 15 residues. V lost 6 bases to trimming and J lost 1 base; unmatched junction nucleotides: 5. CDR3 loop: CASSPRQGNTGELFF. CDR3 in DNA: TGTGCCAGCTCGCCCCGACAGGGGAACACCGGGGAGCTGTTTTTT.

This chain joins TRBV5-4 and TRBJ1-1, with D hard to call. The CDR3 length is 13 residues. V was clipped by 0 bases and J by 1 base, with 4 bases between them. Germline V gene lookup returns CDR1 SGHNT and CDR2 YYREEE (reference sequence). CDR3 residues: CASSLEQNTEAFF. CDR3 bases: TGTGCCAGCAGCTTGGAACAGAACACTGAAGCTTTCTTT.

The chain recombines TRBV18 with TRBJ1-6; 7 nucleotides match TRBD1. There are 15 residues in the CDR3. V lost 4 bases, J lost 8 bases, and 8 bases stayed unmatched. Germline V gene data show CDR1 as KGHSH and CDR2 as LQKENI. Here the CDR3 reads CASSLNPGQYSPLHF. The CDR3 coding sequence is TGTGCCAGCTCACTTAACCCGGGACAGTATTCACCCCTCCACTTT.

J is TRBJ2-2 and V is TRBV7-2; 11 bases are a match to TRBD2. The CDR3 is 18 amino acids. Germline loops: CDR1 SGHTA, CDR2 FQGNSA. Unmatched junction bases numbered 4, after V lost 1 base and J lost 0 bases. CDR3 amino acids: CASSLVGLAVSNTGELFF. The CDR3, as DNA: TGTGCCAGCAGCTTAGTGGGACTAGCGGTTTCGAACACCGGGGAGCTGTTTTTT.

This chain links TRBV18 with TRBJ2-3; the D is unclear. Germline V gene lookup returns CDR1 KGHSH and CDR2 LQKENI. This CDR3 region has 15 residues. V gave up 5 bases and J gave up 0 bases, with 12 bases separating them. The CDR3 protein is CASSSLLSSTDTQYF. Written as DNA, the CDR3 is TGTGCCAGCTCATCACTACTTTCTAGCACAGATACGCAGTATTTT.